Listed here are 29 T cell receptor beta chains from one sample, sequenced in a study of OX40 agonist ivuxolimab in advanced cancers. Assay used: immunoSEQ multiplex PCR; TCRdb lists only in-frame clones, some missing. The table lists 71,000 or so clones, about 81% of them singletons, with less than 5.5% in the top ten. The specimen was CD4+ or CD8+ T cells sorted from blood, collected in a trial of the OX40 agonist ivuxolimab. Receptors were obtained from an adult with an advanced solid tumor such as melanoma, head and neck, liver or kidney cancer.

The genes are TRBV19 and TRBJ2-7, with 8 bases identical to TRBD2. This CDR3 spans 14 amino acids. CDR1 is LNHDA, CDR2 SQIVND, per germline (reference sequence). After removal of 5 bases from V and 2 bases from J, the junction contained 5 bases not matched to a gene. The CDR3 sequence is CASSSVAGPYEQYF. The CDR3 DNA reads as TGTGCCAGTAGTTCCGTAGCGGGGCCCTACGAGCAGTACTTC.

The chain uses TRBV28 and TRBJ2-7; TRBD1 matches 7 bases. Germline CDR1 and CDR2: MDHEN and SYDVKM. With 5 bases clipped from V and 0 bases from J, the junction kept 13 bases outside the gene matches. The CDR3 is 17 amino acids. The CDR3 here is CASSERLTGTVSYEQYF. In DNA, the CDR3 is TGTGCCAGCAGTGAACGCCTTACCGGGACAGTCTCCTACGAGCAGTACTTC.

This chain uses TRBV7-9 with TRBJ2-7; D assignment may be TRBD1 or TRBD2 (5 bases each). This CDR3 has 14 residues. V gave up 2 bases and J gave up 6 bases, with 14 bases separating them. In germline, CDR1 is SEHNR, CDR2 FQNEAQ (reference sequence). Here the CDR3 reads CASSLLGESSEQYF. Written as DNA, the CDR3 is TGTGCCAGCAGCTTATTGGGGGAGTCAAGCGAGCAGTACTTC.

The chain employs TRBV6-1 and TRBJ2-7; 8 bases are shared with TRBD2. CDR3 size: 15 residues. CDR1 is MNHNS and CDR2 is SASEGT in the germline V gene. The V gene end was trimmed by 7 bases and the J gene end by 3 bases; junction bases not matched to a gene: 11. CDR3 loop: CASTRAVSGDYEQYF. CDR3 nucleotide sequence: TGTGCCAGCACCCGAGCAGTTAGCGGGGACTACGAGCAGTACTTC.

CDR3: CASSQWGRNNSPLHF. The DNA of the CDR3 is TGTGCCAGCAGCCAATGGGGCAGGAATAATTCACCCCTCCACTTT. The chain has TRBV16 and TRBJ1-6, with D maybe TRBD1 (5 bases). There are 15 residues in the CDR3. Germline CDR1 KGHSY, CDR2 FQNENV. Trimming removed 1 base at V and 5 bases at J, with 9 bases between.

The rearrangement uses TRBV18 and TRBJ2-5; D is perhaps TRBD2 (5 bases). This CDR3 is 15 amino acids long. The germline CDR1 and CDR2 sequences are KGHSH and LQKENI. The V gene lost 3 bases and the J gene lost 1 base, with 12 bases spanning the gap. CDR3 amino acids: CASSPNPDSQETQYF. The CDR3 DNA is TGTGCCAGCTCACCCAATCCGGACTCCCAAGAGACCCAGTACTTC.

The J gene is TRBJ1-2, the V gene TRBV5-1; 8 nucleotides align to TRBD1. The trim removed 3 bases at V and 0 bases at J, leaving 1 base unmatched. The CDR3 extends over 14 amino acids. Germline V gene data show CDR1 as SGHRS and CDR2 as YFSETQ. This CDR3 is CASSWDRPNYGYTF. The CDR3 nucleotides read TGCGCCAGCAGCTGGGACAGGCCTAACTATGGCTACACCTTC.

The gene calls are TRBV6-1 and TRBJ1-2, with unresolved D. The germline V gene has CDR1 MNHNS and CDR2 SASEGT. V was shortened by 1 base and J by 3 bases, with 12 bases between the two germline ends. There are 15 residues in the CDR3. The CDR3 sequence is CASSEDVLRDYGYTF. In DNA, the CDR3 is TGTGCCAGCAGTGAAGATGTTTTACGGGACTATGGCTACACCTTC.

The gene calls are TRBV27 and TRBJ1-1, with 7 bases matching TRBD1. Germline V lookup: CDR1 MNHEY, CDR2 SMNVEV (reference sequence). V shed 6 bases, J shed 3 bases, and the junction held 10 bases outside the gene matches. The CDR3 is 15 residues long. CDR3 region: CASRRGWDSHTEAFF. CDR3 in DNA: TGTGCCAGCAGGAGGGGCTGGGACAGCCACACTGAAGCTTTCTTT.

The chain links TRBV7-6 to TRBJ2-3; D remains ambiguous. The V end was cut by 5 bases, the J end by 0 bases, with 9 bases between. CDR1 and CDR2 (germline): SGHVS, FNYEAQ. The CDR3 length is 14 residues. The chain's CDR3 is CASSRHSSTDTQYF. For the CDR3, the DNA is TGTGCCAGCAGCCGGCACAGCAGCACAGATACGCAGTATTTT.

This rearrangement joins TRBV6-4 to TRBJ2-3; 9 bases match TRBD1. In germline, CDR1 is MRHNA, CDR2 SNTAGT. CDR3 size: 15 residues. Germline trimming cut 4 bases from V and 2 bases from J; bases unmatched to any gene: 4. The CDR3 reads CASSAGTGPTDTQYF. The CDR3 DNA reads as TGTGCCAGCAGTGCGGGGACAGGGCCCACAGATACGCAGTATTTT.

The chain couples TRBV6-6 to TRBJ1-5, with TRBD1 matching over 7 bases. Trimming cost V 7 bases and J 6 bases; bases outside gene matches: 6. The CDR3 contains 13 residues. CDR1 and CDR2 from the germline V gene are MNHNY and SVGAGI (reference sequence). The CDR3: CASNDRDSQPQHF. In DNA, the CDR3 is TGTGCCAGCAACGACAGGGATAGTCAGCCCCAGCATTTT.

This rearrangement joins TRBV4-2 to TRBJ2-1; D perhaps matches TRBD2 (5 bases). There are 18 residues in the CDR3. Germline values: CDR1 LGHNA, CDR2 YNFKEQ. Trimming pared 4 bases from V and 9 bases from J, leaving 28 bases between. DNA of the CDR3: TGTGCCAGCAGCCTTTTCGAAGCACTAGAGGCGGGTAGGAGTGAGCAGTTCTTC. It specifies CASSLFEALEAGRSEQFF.

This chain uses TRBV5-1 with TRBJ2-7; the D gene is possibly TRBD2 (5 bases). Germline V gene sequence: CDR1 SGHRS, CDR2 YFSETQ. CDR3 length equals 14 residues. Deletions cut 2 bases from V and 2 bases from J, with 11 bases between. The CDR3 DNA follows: TGCGCCAGCAGCTTACATCGGGGAGCCTACGAGCAGTACTTC. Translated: CASSLHRGAYEQYF.

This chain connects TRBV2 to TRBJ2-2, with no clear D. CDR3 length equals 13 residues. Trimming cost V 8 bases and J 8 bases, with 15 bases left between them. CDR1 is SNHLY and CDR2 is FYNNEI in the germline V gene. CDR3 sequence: CASAPLARGELFF. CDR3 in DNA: TGTGCCAGCGCCCCTCTTGCTAGGGGGGAGCTGTTTTTT.

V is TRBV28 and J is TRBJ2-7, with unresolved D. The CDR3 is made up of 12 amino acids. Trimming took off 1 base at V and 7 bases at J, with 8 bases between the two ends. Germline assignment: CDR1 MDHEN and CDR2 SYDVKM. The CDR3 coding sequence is TGTGCCAGCAGTTTATACCTGGGAGAGCAGTACTTC. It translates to CASSLYLGEQYF.

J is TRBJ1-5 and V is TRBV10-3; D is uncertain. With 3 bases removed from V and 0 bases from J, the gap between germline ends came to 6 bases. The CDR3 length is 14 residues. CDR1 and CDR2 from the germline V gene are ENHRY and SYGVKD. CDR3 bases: TGTGCCATCAGTGAACCCGATAGCAATCAGCCCCAGCATTTT. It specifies CAISEPDSNQPQHF.

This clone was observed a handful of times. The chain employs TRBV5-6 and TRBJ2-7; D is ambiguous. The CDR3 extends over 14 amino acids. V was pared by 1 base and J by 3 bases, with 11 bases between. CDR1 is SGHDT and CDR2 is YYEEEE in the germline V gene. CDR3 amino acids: CASSLSLGGYEQYF. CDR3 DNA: TGTGCCAGCAGCTTGTCCCTGGGCGGCTACGAGCAGTACTTC.

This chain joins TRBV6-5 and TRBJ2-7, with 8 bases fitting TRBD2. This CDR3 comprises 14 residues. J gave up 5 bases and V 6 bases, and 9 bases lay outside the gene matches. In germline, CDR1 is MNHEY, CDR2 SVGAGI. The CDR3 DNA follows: TGTGCCAGCAGCGTAACCGGGGGGGCCCACGAGCAGTACTTC. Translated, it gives CASSVTGGAHEQYF.

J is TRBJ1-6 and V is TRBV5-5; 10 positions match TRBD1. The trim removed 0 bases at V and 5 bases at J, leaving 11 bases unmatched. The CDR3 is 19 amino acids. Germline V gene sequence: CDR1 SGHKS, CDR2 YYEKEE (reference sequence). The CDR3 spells CASSLVAGTGAVNNSPLHF. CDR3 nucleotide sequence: TGTGCCAGCAGCTTGGTAGCCGGGACAGGGGCCGTAAATAATTCACCCCTCCACTTT.

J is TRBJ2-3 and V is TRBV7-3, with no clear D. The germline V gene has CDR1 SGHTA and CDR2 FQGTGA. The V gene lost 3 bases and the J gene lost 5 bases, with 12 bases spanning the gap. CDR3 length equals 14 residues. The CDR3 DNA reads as TGTGCCAGCAGCTTCGCTGGCATTGAAGATACGCAGTATTTT. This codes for CASSFAGIEDTQYF. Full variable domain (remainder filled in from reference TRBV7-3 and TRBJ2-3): GAGVSQTPSNKVTEKGKYVELRCDPISGHTALYWYRQSLGQGPEFLIYFQGTGAADDSGLPNDRFFAVRPEGSVSTLKIQRTERGDSAVYLCASSFAGIEDTQYFGPGTRLTVL.

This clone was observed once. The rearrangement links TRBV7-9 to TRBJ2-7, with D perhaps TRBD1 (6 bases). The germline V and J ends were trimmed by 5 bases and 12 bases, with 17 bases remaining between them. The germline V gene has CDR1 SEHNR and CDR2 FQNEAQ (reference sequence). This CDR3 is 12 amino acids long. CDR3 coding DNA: TGTGCCAGCAGCATCGCGAACAGGGCGCCGTACTTC. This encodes CASSIANRAPYF.

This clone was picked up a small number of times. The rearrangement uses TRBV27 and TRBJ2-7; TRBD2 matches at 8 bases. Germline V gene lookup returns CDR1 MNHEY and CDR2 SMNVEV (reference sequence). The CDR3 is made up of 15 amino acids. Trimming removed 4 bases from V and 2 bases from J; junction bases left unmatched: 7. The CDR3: CASSWREEPPYEQYF. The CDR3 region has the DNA TGTGCCAGCAGTTGGCGGGAGGAACCCCCCTACGAGCAGTACTTC.

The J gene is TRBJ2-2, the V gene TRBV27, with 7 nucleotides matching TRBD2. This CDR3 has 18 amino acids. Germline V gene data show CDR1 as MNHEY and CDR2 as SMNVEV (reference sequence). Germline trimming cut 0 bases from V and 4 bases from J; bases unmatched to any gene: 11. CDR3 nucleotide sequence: TGTGCCAGCAGTTTATCAGGTCTTAGCGGGTGGTCCACCGGGGAGCTGTTTTTT. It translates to CASSLSGLSGWSTGELFF.

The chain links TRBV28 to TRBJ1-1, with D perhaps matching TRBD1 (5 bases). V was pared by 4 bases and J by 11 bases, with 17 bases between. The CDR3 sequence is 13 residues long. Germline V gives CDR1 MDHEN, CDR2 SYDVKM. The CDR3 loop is CASSSLSRDRAFF. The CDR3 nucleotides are TGTGCCAGCAGTTCACTCAGTCGGGACCGGGCTTTCTTT.

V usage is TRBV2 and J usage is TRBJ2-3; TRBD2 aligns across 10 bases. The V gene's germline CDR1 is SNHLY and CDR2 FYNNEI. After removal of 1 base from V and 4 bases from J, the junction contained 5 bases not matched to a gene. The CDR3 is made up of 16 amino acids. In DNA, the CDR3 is TGTGCCAGCAGTGAAGAGGGGACTAGCGTGTCAGATACGCAGTATTTT. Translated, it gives CASSEEGTSVSDTQYF.

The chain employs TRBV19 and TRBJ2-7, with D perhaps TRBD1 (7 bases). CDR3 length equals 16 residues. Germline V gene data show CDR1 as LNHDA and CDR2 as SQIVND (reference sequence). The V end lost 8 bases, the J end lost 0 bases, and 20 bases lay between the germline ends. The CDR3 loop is CASRLAGGSPSYEQYF. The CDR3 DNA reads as TGTGCCAGTCGCCTGGCAGGGGGGAGCCCCTCCTACGAGCAGTACTTC.

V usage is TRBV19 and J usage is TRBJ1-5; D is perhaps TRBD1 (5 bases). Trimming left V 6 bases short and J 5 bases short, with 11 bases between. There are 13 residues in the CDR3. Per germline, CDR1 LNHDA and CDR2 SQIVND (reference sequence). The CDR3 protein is CASRDTDYQPQHF. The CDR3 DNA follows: TGTGCCAGTAGGGACACGGACTATCAGCCCCAGCATTTT.

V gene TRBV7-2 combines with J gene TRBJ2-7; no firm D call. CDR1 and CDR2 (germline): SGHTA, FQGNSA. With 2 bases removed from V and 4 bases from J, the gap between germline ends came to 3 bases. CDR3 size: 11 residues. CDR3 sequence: CASSLRYEQYF. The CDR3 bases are TGTGCCAGCAGCTTAAGGTACGAGCAGTACTTC.